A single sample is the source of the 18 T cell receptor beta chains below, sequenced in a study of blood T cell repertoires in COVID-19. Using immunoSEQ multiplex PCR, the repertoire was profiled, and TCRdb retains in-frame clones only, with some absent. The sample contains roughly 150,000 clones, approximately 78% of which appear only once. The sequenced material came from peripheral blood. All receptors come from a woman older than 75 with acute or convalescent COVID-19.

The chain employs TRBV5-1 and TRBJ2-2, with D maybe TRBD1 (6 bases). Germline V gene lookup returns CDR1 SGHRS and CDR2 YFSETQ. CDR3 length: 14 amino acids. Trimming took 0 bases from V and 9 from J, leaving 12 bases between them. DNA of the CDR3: TGCGCCAGCAGCTTGGATCCAGGGGTTAGGGAGCTGTTTTTT. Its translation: CASSLDPGVRELFF.

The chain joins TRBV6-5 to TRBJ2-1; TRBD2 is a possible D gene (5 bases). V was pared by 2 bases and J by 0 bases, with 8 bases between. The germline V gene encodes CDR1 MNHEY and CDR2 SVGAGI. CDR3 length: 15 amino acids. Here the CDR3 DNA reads TGTGCCAGCAGTTACGGGAGTCTCTCCTACAATGAGCAGTTCTTC. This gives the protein CASSYGSLSYNEQFF.

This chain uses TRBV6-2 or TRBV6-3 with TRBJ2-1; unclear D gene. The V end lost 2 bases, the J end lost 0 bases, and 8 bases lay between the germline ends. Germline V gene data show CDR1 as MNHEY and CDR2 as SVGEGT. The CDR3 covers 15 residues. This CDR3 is CASSYDSSSYNEQFF. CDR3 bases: TGTGCCAGCAGTTACGACTCGAGCTCCTACAATGAGCAGTTCTTC.

The CDR3 spells CASGRLNYGYTF. Here the CDR3 DNA reads TGTGCCAGCGGTCGACTCAACTATGGCTACACCTTC. The chain uses TRBV12-3 or TRBV12-4 and TRBJ1-2; no reliable D call. V was clipped by 8 bases and J by 2 bases, with 9 bases between them. The length of the CDR3 is 12 residues.

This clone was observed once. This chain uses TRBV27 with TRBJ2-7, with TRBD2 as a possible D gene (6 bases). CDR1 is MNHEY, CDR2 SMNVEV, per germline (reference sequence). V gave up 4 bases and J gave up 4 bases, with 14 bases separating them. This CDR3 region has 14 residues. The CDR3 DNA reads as TGTGCCAGCAGTTACGGAGGGCCGGATTACGAGCAGTACTTC. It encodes CASSYGGPDYEQYF.

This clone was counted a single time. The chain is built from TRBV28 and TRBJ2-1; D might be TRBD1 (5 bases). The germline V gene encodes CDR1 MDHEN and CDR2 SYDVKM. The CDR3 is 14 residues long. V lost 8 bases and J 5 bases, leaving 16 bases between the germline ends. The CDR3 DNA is TGTGCCAGCGTTTCAGTTGGGGCGAACAATGAGCAGTTCTTC. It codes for CASVSVGANNEQFF. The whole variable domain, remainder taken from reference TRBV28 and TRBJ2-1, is DVKVTQSSRYLVKRTGEKVFLECVQDMDHENMFWYRQDPGLGLRLIYFSYDVKMKEKGDIPEGYSVSREKKERFSLILESASTNQTSMYLCASVSVGANNEQFFGPGTRLTVL.

CDR3 in amino acids: CASSEYSGGAQNIQYF. DNA for the CDR3: TGCGCCAGCAGTGAGTATAGCGGGGGGGCCCAAAACATTCAGTACTTC. This rearrangement joins TRBV10-1 to TRBJ2-4, with 11 bases matching TRBD2. The CDR3 runs 16 residues. The V gene end was trimmed by 1 base and the J gene end by 5 bases; junction bases not matched to a gene: 4. From germline, CDR1 is WNHNN and CDR2 SYGVQD (reference sequence).

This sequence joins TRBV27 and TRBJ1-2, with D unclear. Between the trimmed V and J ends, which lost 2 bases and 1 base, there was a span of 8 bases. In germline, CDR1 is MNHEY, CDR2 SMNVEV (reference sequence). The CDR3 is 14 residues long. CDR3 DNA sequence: TGTGCCAGCAGTTTAAAGCCTTATAACTATGGCTACACCTTC. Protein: CASSLKPYNYGYTF.

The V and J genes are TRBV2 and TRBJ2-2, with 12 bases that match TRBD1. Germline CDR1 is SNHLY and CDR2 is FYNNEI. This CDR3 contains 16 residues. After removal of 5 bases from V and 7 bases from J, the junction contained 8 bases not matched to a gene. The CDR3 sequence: CASSPTGQGAVGELFF. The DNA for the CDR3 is TGTGCCAGCAGTCCCACGGGACAGGGGGCAGTCGGGGAGCTGTTTTTT.

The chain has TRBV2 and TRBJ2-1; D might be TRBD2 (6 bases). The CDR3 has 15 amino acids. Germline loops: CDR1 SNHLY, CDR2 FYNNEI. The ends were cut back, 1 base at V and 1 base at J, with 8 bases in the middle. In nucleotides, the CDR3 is TGTGCCAGCAGTGAAGGCGGGATTTCCTACAATGAGCAGTTCTTC. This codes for CASSEGGISYNEQFF.

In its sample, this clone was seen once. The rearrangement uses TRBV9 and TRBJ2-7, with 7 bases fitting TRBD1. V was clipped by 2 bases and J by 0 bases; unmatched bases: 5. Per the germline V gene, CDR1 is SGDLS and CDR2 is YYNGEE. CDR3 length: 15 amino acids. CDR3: CASSVSTGSSYEQYF. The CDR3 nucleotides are TGTGCCAGCAGCGTTTCGACAGGGAGCTCCTACGAGCAGTACTTC.

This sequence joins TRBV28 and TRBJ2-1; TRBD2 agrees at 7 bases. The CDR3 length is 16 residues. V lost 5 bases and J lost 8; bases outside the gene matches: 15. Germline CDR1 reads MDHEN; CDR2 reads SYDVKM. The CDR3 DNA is TGTGCCAGCAGTCCACCCCTTGGGAGGGCAAGGGATGAGCAGTTCTTC. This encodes CASSPPLGRARDEQFF.

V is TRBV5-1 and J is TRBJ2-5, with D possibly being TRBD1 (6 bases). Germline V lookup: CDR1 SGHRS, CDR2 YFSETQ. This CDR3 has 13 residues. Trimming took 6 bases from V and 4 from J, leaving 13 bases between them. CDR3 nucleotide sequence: TGCGCCAGCACCAGGGGTGTGGGAGAGACCCAGTACTTC. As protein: CASTRGVGETQYF.

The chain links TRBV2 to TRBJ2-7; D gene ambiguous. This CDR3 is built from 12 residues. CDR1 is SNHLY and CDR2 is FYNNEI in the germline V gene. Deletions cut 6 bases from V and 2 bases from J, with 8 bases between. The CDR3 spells CASSRSAYEQYF. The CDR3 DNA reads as TGTGCCAGCAGCCGATCGGCCTACGAGCAGTACTTC.

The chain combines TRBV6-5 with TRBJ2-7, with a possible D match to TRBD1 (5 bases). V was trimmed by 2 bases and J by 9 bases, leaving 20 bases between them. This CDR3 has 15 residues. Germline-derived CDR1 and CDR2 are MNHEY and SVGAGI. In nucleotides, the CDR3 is TGTGCCAGCAGTTACGACAGCTCCGTAGACGCTGTGCAGTACTTC. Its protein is CASSYDSSVDAVQYF.

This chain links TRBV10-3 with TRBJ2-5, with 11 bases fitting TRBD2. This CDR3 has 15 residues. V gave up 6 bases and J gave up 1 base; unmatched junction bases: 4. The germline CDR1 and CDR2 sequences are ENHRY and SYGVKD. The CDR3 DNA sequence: TGTGCCATCAGCCCACTAGCGGGAGTCCAAGAGACCCAGTACTTC. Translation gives CAISPLAGVQETQYF.

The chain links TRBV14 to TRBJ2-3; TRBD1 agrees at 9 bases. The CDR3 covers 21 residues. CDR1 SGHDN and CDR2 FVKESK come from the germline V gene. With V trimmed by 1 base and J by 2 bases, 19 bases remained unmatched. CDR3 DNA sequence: TGTGCCAGCAGCCAAGGACAGGGGGTACACCCGCCTCTCCTTCCCACAGATACGCAGTATTTT. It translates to CASSQGQGVHPPLLPTDTQYF.

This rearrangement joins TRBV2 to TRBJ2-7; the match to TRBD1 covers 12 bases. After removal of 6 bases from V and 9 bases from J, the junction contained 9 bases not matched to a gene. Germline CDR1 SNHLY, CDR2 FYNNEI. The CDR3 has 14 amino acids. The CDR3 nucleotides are TGTGCCAGCAGGGGGACAGGGGGCATAGTCGTGCAGTACTTC. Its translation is CASRGTGGIVVQYF.